Listed below are T cell receptor beta chains from one sample, sequenced in a study of CD8 T cells in Susac syndrome. From the immunoSEQ multiplex PCR reads, TCRdb called clonotypes with MiXCR, one entry per CDR3 protein. The data show 150,000 or so distinct CDR3 sequences, 92% seen once. The sequenced sample consisted of CD4+ T cells from PBMCs. The receptor set was obtained from a human donor in good health. Each CDR3 is given without its conserved first and last residue. The D gene is left open where the match is weak.

v_gene	d_gene	CDR3aa
TRBV4-3	-	ASSQEQENTEAF
TRBV4-1	-	ASSHNSMNTEAF
TRBV7-9	-	ASSLLITDTQY
TRBV12-3/TRBV12-4	TRBD1	ASSLTRGSGYT
TRBV11-1	-	ASSDRRRTEAF
TRBV3-1	-	ASRPGRQNYGYT
TRBV12-3/TRBV12-4	-	ASSLAGPYGYT
TRBV12-3/TRBV12-4	-	ASGPVQETQY
TRBV27	TRBD1	ASTRSGTGTYEQY
TRBV20-1	TRBD1	SARDFKRTGDVETQY
TRBV12-5	TRBD1	ASGLGGQARTQY
TRBV28	TRBD2	ASSLDGLAGSYEQY
TRBV24-1	TRBD1	ATLWGDRDNSPLH
TRBV4-1	-	ASSPDTTNTIY
TRBV20-1	-	SAREGTDTEAF
TRBV6-6	TRBD1	ASCRDRATDTQY
TRBV15	-	ATSLLDTGELF
TRBV5-4	-	ASSRYQVGSTDTQY
TRBV11-2	-	ASSLWTAREKLF
TRBV24-1	-	ATSEGLDTQY
TRBV18	-	ASSPIQGQGNTIY
TRBV5-6	-	ASSFRGWNTEAF
TRBV5-1	-	ASSLDVMNTGELF
TRBV3-1	-	ASSQDLGETQY
TRBV20-1	-	SVNLGETQY
TRBV4-3	TRBD1	ASSQEEGATEAF
TRBV6-6	-	ASSKGTAGQETQY
TRBV4-1	TRBD1	ASSLSPGGLQGWTQY
TRBV10-2	-	ASSELGTGYYEQY